This TCR beta chain derives from a study of blood T cells in healthy people across ages (dated by TCRdb to the mid-2010s). About the full investigation: In model experiments, template switching captured roughly one uniquely barcoded TCR beta cDNA molecule for every two T cells. Age-related changes in TCR beta repertoire diversity were measured in the study by deep sequencing normalized with unique cDNA molecular identifiers. The donors were divided into four age groups: young (average roughly 15 years), middle-aged (over 35), aged (approximately 64) and long-lived (82). To avoid experimental bias, donors of different ages were randomly spread across the sequencing lanes. The study analyzed two additional independent replicas of 1 million unique cDNA reads from the same blood draw for two donors, one aged 18 to 30 and one aged 80 or older.

The table lists this clonotype with a few counts. Its specific antigen is unknown. No base-level quality is on record; no much larger clone is a single base apart. Results and caveats for the whole study, not just this receptor: Total diversity estimates from one million sequenced T cells were considered lower bounds and underestimates. Bulk unsorted PBMC profiling prevented conclusive comparison of naive and antigen-experienced compartments. The long-lived group showed more naive CD4+ T cells, fewer expanded clones and increased TCR diversity than the aged group, suggesting age selection. The CMV infection status of donors was not known, potentially confounding age-related changes in expanded clonotypes. As age increased, observed TCR beta diversity per million T cells dropped in a roughly linear way, and a significant reduction was already evident by age 40. A strong correlation was found between observed TCR beta diversity and the percentage of naive T cells measured by flow cytometry.

The donors were 40 or so Caucasian individuals from Russia, aged about 6 to 100 years, who were systemically healthy. Each donor gave ten milliliters of peripheral blood, drawn into EDTA-treated Vacutainer tubes. Ficoll-Paque density-gradient centrifugation was used to isolate PBMCs, with at least 7 million obtained per sample. Trizol reagent was used to extract total RNA from the PBMCs, yielding at least 5.5 micrograms per sample. The percentages of naive CD45RAhigh/CD27high T cells were determined by flow cytometry on a PBMC aliquot from every donor. For CDR1 and CDR2, the germline V gene lists SGHTA and FQGNSA. Trimming takes 6 bases off V and 6 bases off J; junction bases not matched to a gene: 8. Reading from cysteine to phenylalanine, the CDR3 counts 15 amino acids. Only the CDR3 DNA stays, 45 bases, in frame from base 1. Library method: 5' RACE. The sample was run on an Illumina HiSeq 2500. The second PCR ran for about 6 to 11 cycles and used a J-beta primer mix along with a sample-barcoded 5' primer. A template-switch 5' adaptor carrying 12 random nucleotides introduced a unique molecular identifier onto each TCR beta cDNA molecule. Each sample yielded at least 3 million CDR3-containing paired-end reads. First-strand cDNA was synthesized from all RNA with the Mint cDNA synthesis kit, primed by a TRBC-specific oligonucleotide. After uracil-DNA glycosylase treatment, a first 18-cycle PCR used universal primers M1SS and BC2_uni_R on all cDNA. In the original analysis: Normalization of each sample was performed by random selection of 1 million high-quality reads, each carrying a distinct molecular identifier. Instead of being binned into consensus sequences, reads with shared molecular identifiers were discarded. MiTCR, run with a Q25 quality threshold and the strictest error-elimination algorithm, handled CDR3 identification, clonotype clustering and error correction. A nonparametric unseen species model using Euler transformation provided a lower-bound estimate of total TCR beta diversity. TCRdb cleaned the public reads at Q25 with fastp, built clones with MiXCR and kept in-frame beta chains. Identical CDR3 proteins give one entry, which carries the most common genes and DNA. TCRdb's processing, not the study's, gives the V and J calls here. This sample gives roughly 860,000 distinct CDR3 sequences in total; about 62% of them show up just once. The ten largest clones take up around a quarter of the sample.

The clonotype was recovered from a man aged 25 to 45 in good health. In this chain, TRBV7-2 is recombined with TRBJ2-1; 10 of the junction bases match TRBD2. Sequencing was carried out using blood. The nucleotides are TGTGCCAGCAGTTTAAAGCGGGGGGGTACCAATGAGCAGTTCTTC. Translated, it gives CASSLKRGGTNEQFF. Extended through the reference TRBV7-2 and TRBJ2-1 proteins, this CDR3 yields the full variable domain: GAGVSQSPSNKVTEKGKDVELRCDPISGHTALYWYRQSLGQGLEFLIYFQGNSAPDKSGLPSDRFSAERTGGSVSTLTIQRTQQEDSAVYLCASSLKRGGTNEQFFGPGTRLTVL.